Following are 7 T cell receptor beta chains from one sample sequenced in a study of shared clonotypes between healthy human individuals. The table came from immunoSEQ multiplex PCR; TCRdb's copy has only in-frame clones and leaves some out. The data contain under 600,000 clones, about 97% of them singletons. Specimen: naive CD4+ T cells sorted from blood. Specified subset: CD45RA+ positively selected. The receptors originated from a woman in her twenties or thirties in good health.

This chain uses TRBV19 with TRBJ1-1, with 11 bases identical to TRBD1. V shed 5 bases and J 10 bases; nucleotides not matched to a gene: 15. This CDR3 is built from 16 residues. Looked up from germline, CDR1 is LNHDA and CDR2 is SQIVND (reference sequence). CDR3 DNA sequence: TGTGCCAGTAGTCCATTAGGGACAGGGGGACGGACGGGAGCTTTCTTT. Translated, it gives CASSPLGTGGRTGAFF.

The chain uses TRBV5-1 and TRBJ2-3; TRBD1 might be the D (6 bases). Germline V CDR1 and CDR2: SGHRS, YFSETQ. This CDR3 contains 16 residues. Deletions cut 5 bases from V and 1 base from J, with 17 bases between. The DNA of the CDR3 is TGCGCCAGCAGTCCACATTCAGGGGCTGGCACAGATACGCAGTATTTT. Its protein product is CASSPHSGAGTDTQYF.

The CDR3, as DNA: TGTGCCAGCAGCTACAATCTAGCGGGAGAGGGCGAGCAGTACTTC. It yields the protein CASSYNLAGEGEQYF. This rearrangement joins TRBV7-2 to TRBJ2-7; TRBD2 matches at 10 bases. J gave up 6 bases and V 4 bases, and 9 bases lay outside the gene matches. CDR3 length: 15 residues. Per the germline V gene, CDR1 is SGHTA and CDR2 is FQGNSA.

The chain has TRBV10-3 and TRBJ2-7; weak D call: TRBD1 (7 bases). The CDR3 loop spans 13 amino acids. Germline CDR1 is ENHRY and CDR2 is SYGVKD. V lost 10 bases and J lost 6, with 19 bases in between. This chain's CDR3 is CASSDREEGEQYF. The CDR3 region has the DNA TGTGCCAGCTCTGACAGGGAGGAAGGCGAGCAGTACTTC.

The V call is TRBV6-5, the J call TRBJ1-5; D is unclear. Germline V CDR1 and CDR2: MNHEY, SVGAGI. This CDR3 spans 13 amino acids. V lost 7 bases and J 0 bases, leaving 7 bases between the germline ends. The CDR3 region is CASKYSSNQPQHF. For the CDR3, the DNA is TGTGCCAGCAAATACTCTAGCAATCAGCCCCAGCATTTT.

CDR3 loop: CASSAGGFFGTDTQYF. In nucleotides, the CDR3 is TGCGCCAGCAGTGCCGGGGGGTTCTTTGGCACAGATACGCAGTATTTT. The chain has TRBV10-2 and TRBJ2-3; 7 bases fit TRBD2. The CDR3 runs 16 residues. CDR1 is WSHSY, CDR2 SAAADI, per germline. V shed 4 bases, J shed 1 base, and the junction held 8 bases outside the gene matches.

V gene TRBV28 combines with J gene TRBJ2-7; a possible D gene is TRBD1 (6 bases). This CDR3 contains 14 residues. V was pared by 7 bases and J by 2 bases, with 15 bases between. Germline loops: CDR1 MDHEN, CDR2 SYDVKM. Here the CDR3 DNA reads TGTGCCAGCATTGCTTGGGGGCGACCCTACGAGCAGTACTTC. It yields the protein CASIAWGRPYEQYF.